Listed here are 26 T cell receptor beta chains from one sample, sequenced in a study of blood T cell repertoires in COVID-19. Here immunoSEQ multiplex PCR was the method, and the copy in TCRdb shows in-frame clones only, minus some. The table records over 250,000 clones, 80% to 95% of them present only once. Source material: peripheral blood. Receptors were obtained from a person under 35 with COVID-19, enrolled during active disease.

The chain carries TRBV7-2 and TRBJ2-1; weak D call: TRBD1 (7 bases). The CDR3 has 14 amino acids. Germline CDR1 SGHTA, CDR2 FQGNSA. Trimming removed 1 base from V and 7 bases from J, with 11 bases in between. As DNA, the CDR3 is TGTGCCAGCAGCTTAGGACAGGGAGGTAATGAGCAGTTCTTC. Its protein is CASSLGQGGNEQFF.

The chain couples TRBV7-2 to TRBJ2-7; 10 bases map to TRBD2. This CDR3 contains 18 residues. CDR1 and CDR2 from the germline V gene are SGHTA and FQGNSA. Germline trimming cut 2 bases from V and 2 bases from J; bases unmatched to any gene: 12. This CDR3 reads CASSLPGTSARWTYEQYF. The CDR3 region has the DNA TGTGCCAGCAGCTTACCCGGGACTAGCGCCCGGTGGACCTACGAGCAGTACTTC.

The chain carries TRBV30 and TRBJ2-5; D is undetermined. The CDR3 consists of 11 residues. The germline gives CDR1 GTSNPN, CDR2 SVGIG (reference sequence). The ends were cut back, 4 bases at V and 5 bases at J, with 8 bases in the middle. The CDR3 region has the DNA TGTGCCTGGAAAGCCGGGGAGACCCAGTACTTC. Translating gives CAWKAGETQYF.

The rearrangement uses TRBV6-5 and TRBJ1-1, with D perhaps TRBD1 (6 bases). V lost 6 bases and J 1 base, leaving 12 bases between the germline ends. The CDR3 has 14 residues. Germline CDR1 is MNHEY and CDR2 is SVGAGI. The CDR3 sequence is CASSNQQGNTEAFF. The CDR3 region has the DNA TGTGCCAGCAGCAACCAACAGGGGAACACTGAAGCTTTCTTT.

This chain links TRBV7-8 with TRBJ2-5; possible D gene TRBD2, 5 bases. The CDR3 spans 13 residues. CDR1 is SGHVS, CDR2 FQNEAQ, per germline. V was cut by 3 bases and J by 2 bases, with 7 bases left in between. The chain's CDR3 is CASSLDSQETQYF. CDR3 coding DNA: TGTGCCAGCAGCTTGGACTCGCAAGAGACCCAGTACTTC.

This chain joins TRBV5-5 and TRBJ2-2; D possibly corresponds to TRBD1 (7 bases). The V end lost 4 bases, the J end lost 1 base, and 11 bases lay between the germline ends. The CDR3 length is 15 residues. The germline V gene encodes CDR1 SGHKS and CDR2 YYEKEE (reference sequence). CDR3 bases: TGTGCCAGCAGCGCCAGGGGGGTGAACACCGGGGAGCTGTTTTTT. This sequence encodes CASSARGVNTGELFF.

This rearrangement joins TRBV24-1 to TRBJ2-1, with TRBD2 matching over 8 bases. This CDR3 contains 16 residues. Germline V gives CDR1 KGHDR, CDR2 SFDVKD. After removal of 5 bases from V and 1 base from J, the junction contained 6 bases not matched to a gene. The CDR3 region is CATSGSLAASYNEQFF. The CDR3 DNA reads TGTGCCACCAGTGGATCACTAGCGGCTTCCTACAATGAGCAGTTCTTC.

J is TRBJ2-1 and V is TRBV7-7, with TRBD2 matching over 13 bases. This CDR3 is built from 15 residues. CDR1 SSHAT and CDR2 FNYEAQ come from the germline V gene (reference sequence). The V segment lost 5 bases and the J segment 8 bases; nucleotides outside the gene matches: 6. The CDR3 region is CASSTGLAGADEQFF. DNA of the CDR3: TGTGCCAGCAGCACCGGACTAGCGGGAGCGGATGAGCAGTTCTTC.

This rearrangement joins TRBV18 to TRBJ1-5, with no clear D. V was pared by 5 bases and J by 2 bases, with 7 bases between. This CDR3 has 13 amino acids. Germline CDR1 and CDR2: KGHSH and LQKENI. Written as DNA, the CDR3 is TGTGCCAGCTCAAAGGGAGGCAATCAGCCCCAGCATTTT. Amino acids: CASSKGGNQPQHF.

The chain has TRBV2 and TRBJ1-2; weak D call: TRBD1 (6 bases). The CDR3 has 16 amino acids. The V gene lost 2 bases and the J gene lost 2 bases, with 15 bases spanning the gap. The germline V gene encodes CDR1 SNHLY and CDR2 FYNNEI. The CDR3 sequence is CASSEPPYRDNYGYTF. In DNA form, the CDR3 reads TGTGCCAGCAGTGAACCGCCGTACAGGGACAACTATGGCTACACCTTC.

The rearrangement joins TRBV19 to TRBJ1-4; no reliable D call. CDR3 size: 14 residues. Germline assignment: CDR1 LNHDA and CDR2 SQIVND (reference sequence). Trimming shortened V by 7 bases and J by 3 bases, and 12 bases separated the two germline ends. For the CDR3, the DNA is TGTGCCAGTACAGCGGGCCCTGCTAATGAAAAACTGTTTTTT. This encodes CASTAGPANEKLFF.

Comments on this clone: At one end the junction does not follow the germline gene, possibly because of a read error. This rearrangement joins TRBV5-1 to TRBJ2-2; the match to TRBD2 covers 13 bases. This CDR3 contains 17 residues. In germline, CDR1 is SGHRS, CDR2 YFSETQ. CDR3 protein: CASSLETSGRNIGELFF. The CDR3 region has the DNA TGCGCCAGCAGCTTGGAGACTAGCGGGAGGAACATCGGGGAGCTGTTTTTT.

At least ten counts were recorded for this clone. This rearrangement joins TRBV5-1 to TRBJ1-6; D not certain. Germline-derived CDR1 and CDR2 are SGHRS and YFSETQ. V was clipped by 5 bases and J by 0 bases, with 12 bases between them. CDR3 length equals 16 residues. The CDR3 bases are TGCGCCAGCAGTCCACAGATAAGCTCCTATAATTCACCCCTCCACTTT. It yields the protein CASSPQISSYNSPLHF.

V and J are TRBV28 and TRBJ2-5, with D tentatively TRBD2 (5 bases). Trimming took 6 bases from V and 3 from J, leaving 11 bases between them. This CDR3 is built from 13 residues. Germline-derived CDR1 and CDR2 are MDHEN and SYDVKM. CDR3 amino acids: CASSDPLEETQYF. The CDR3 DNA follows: TGTGCCAGCAGCGACCCACTAGAAGAGACCCAGTACTTC.

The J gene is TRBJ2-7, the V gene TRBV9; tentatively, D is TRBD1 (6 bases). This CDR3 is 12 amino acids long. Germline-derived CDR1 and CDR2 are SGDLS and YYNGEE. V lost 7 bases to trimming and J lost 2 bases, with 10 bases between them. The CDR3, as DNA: TGTGCCAGCGGAGAGGGGGCCTACGAGCAGTACTTC. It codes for CASGEGAYEQYF.

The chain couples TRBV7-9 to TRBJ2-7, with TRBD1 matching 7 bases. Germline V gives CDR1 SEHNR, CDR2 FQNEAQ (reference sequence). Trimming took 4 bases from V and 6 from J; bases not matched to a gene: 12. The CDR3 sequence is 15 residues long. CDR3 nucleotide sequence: TGTGCCAGCAGCTCGGGGACAGCCATGGAACGCGAGCAGTACTTC. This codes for CASSSGTAMEREQYF.

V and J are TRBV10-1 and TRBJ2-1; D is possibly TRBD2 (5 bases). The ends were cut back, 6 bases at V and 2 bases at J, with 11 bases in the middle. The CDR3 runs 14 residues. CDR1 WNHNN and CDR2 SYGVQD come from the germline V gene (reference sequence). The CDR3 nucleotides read TGCGCCAGCAGGGCAGCGGAGGCCTACAATGAGCAGTTCTTC. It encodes CASRAAEAYNEQFF.

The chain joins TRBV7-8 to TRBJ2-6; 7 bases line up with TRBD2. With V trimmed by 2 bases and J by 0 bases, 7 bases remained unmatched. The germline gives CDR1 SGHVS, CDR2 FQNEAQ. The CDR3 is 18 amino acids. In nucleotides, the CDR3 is TGTGCCAGCAGCTTAATTGGCGGGGGAGGCTCTGGGGCCAACGTCCTGACTTTC. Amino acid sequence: CASSLIGGGGSGANVLTF.

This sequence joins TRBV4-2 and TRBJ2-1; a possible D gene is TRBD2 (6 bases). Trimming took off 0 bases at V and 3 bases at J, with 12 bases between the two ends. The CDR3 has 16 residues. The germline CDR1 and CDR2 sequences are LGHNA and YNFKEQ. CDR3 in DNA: TGTGCCAGCAGCCAAGAGGCTAGCGCTATCTACAATGAGCAGTTCTTC. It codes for CASSQEASAIYNEQFF.

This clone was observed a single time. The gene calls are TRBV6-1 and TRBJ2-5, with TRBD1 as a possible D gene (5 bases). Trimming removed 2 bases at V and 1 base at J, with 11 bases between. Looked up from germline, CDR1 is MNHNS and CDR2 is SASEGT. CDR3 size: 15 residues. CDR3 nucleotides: TGTGCCAGCAGTGAATTAGGGGTTGGCCAAGAGACCCAGTACTTC. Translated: CASSELGVGQETQYF.

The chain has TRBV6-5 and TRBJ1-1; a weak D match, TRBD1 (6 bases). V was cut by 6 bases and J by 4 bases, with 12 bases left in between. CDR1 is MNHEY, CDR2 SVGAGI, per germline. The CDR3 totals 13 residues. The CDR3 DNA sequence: TGTGCCAGCAGCCCCACAGGGCCCACTGAAGCTTTCTTT. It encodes CASSPTGPTEAFF.

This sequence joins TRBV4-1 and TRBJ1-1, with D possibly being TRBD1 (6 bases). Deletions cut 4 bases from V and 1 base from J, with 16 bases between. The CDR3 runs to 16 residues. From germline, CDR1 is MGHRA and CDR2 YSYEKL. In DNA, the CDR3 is TGCGCCAGCAGCCGGGGGCCGCCGGGGGGGAACACTGAAGCTTTCTTT. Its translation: CASSRGPPGGNTEAFF.

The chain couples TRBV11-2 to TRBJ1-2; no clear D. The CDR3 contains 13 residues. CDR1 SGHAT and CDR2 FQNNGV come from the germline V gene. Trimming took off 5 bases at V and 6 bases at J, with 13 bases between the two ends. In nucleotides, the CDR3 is TGTGCCAGCAGCCCCCTAACTTCTCATGGCTACACCTTC. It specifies CASSPLTSHGYTF.

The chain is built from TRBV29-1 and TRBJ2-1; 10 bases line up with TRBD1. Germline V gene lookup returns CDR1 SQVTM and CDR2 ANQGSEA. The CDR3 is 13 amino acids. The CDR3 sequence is CSSGQGVGNEQFF. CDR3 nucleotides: TGCAGTAGTGGACAGGGGGTTGGCAATGAGCAGTTCTTC.

The CDR3 loop reads CASSRGALATYNEQFF. Here the CDR3 DNA reads TGCGCCAGCAGCCGAGGGGCGCTAGCGACCTACAATGAGCAGTTCTTC. This chain connects TRBV5-1 to TRBJ2-1; possibly TRBD2 for D (6 bases). The germline V gene has CDR1 SGHRS and CDR2 YFSETQ. There are 16 residues in the CDR3. Between the trimmed V and J ends, which lost 4 bases and 2 bases, there was a span of 16 bases.

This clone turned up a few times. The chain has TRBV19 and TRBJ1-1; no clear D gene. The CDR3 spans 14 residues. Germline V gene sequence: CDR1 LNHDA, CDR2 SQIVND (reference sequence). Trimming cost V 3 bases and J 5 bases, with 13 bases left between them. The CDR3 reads CASSISRIGTEAFF. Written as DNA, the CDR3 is TGTGCCAGTAGTATTAGCCGGATCGGGACTGAAGCTTTCTTT.